Listed here are 11 T cell receptor beta chains from one sample, sequenced in a study of shared clonotypes between healthy human individuals. Repertoires were generated with immunoSEQ multiplex PCR, while TCRdb's copy carries only in-frame clones and drops some. The table has nearly 1 million clones, over 60% seen once. What was sequenced was memory CD4+ T cells sorted from blood. As for subset: CD45RA-negative fraction. These receptors came from a man between 18 and 35 years old in good health.

This clone appeared many times. The V gene is TRBV28, the J gene TRBJ1-1; D not certain. The CDR3 covers 12 residues. V lost 6 bases and J 5 bases, leaving 10 bases between the germline ends. CDR1 and CDR2 from the germline V gene are MDHEN and SYDVKM. The CDR3 loop is CASRHGGTEAFF. DNA for the CDR3: TGTGCCAGCAGACACGGCGGGACTGAAGCTTTCTTT.

The chain couples TRBV5-1 to TRBJ2-6, with TRBD1 as a possible D gene (5 bases). The V gene's germline CDR1 is SGHRS and CDR2 YFSETQ. V was cut by 4 bases and J by 0 bases, with 17 bases left in between. The CDR3 has 18 residues. This CDR3 is CASSRPEDTFSGANVLTF. The CDR3 DNA reads TGCGCCAGCAGCCGTCCCGAGGACACTTTCTCTGGGGCCAACGTCCTGACTTTC. The variable domain in full, completed from reference TRBV5-1 and TRBJ2-6, reads KAGVTQTPRYLIKTRGQQVTLSCSPISGHRSVSWYQQTPGQGLQFLFEYFSETQRNKGNFPGRFSGRQFSNSRSEMNVSTLELGDSALYLCASSRPEDTFSGANVLTFGAGSRLTVL.

This clone was seen a few times. The V gene is TRBV9, the J gene TRBJ2-7, with 10 positions matching TRBD1. This CDR3 has 15 residues. Germline CDR1 is SGDLS and CDR2 is YYNGEE. The V and J ends lost 4 bases and 3 bases, in that order; junction bases with no gene match: 7. CDR3 in DNA: TGTGCCAGCAGCCGAATGGACAGGGGGGACTACGAGCAGTACTTC. Its protein product is CASSRMDRGDYEQYF.

The chain combines TRBV9 with TRBJ1-3; unclear D gene. With 0 bases removed from V and 0 bases from J, the gap between germline ends came to 10 bases. The CDR3 contains 16 residues. The germline V gene has CDR1 SGDLS and CDR2 YYNGEE. The CDR3 region has the DNA TGTGCCAGCAGCGTAGGACCGGTTAGCTCTGGAAACACCATATATTTT. It encodes CASSVGPVSSGNTIYF.

This rearrangement joins TRBV30 to TRBJ2-3; no reliable D call. The CDR3 loop spans 14 amino acids. V was clipped by 4 bases and J by 1 base, with 12 bases between them. Germline CDR1 reads GTSNPN; CDR2 reads SVGIG (reference sequence). The CDR3 nucleotides read TGTGCCTGGACGAAGGGTGTAGGCACAGATACGCAGTATTTT. It yields the protein CAWTKGVGTDTQYF.

The chain is built from TRBV7-2 and TRBJ2-2; 9 bases align to TRBD1. CDR1 is SGHTA and CDR2 is FQGNSA in the germline V gene. V shed 5 bases, J shed 5 bases, and the junction held 6 bases outside the gene matches. The CDR3 totals 15 residues. CDR3 nucleotide sequence: TGTGCCAGCAGCGTTACAGGGGGCCAGACCGGGGAGCTGTTTTTT. This codes for CASSVTGGQTGELFF.

The V call is TRBV6-5, the J call TRBJ1-2, with D possibly being TRBD1 (6 bases). The CDR3 sequence is 14 residues long. V dropped 6 bases and J dropped 2 bases, with 13 bases sitting between them. Germline V gene sequence: CDR1 MNHEY, CDR2 SVGAGI. In DNA form, the CDR3 reads TGTGCCAGCAGGGAACCGGGACAAAACTATGGCTACACCTTC. It encodes CASREPGQNYGYTF.

The CDR3 spells CASELVETEAFF. The CDR3 DNA reads as TGTGCCAGCGAATTAGTTGAAACTGAAGCTTTCTTT. The chain recombines TRBV2 with TRBJ1-1; D gene uncertain. The length of the CDR3 is 12 residues. From germline, CDR1 is SNHLY and CDR2 FYNNEI. V lost 8 bases to trimming and J lost 5 bases, with 12 bases between them.

CDR3: CASSYDPEPNYGYTF. CDR3 coding DNA: TGTGCCAGCAGTTATGACCCAGAACCTAACTATGGCTACACCTTC. The rearrangement links TRBV6-6 to TRBJ1-2; D ambiguous. V lost 3 bases and J 0 bases, leaving 11 bases between the germline ends. Looked up from germline, CDR1 is MNHNY and CDR2 is SVGAGI (reference sequence). CDR3 length equals 15 residues.

The rearrangement uses TRBV2 and TRBJ2-4; D is ambiguous. The germline gives CDR1 SNHLY, CDR2 FYNNEI. The CDR3 contains 12 residues. V shed 6 bases and J shed 5 bases, with 8 bases lying between them. CDR3 amino acids: CASRVGENIQYF. The CDR3 coding sequence is TGTGCCAGCAGGGTAGGCGAAAACATTCAGTACTTC. Complete variable domain (other parts from reference TRBV2 and TRBJ2-4): EPEVTQTPSHQVTQMGQEVILRCVPISNHLYFYWYRQILGQKVEFLVSFYNNEISEKSEIFDDQFSVERPDGSNFTLKIRSTKLEDSAMYFCASRVGENIQYFGAGTRLSVL.

This clone was seen once. The rearrangement uses TRBV1 and TRBJ2-3; no DNA check was done on the table's D call, TRBD2. TRBV1 is a recognized pseudogene. This CDR3 has 17 residues. The DNA for the CDR3 is TGCACCAGCAGCCAAGGCGCGGGTAACACTAGCACAGATACGCAGTATTTT. As protein: CTSSQGAGNTSTDTQYF.